This T cell receptor beta chain was captured in a study of control samples from healthy donors and cancer patients. Produced via immunoSEQ multiplex PCR; TCRdb's table is partial and in-frame only. This sample has about 140,000 clones; less than 95% occur once, and the top ten carry 6% to 9%. The germline gives CDR1 PRHDT, CDR2 FYEKMQ (reference sequence). V was clipped by 5 bases and J by 5 bases, with 12 bases between them. The CDR3 spans 14 residues. Specimen: blood. The TCR comes from a man aged 18 to 35 in good health. V gene TRBV13 combines with J gene TRBJ1-4; tentatively, D is TRBD1 (6 bases). CDR3 nucleotides: TGTGCCAGCAGCCAACAGGGTGTCAATGAAAAACTGTTTTTT. This gives the protein CASSQQGVNEKLFF.